The next 17 T cell receptor beta chains were all read from a single sample in a study of identical twins. TCRdb re-derived calls from the 5' RACE reads in MiXCR, one entry per CDR3 protein. Found here are 600,000 to 800,000 distinct CDR3 sequences, 21% of them singletons; the top ten hold about 4.3%. The same sample was also studied in work on T cells expressing NK-cell markers.

Sequencing was done on a sample of PBMCs. Receptor source: a woman between 18 and 30 years old in good health.

The rearrangement links TRBV10-2 to TRBJ2-7; a possible D gene is TRBD1 (6 bases). V was cut by 7 bases and J by 3 bases, with 13 bases left in between. The CDR3 consists of 13 residues. CDR1 is WSHSY and CDR2 is SAAADI in the germline V gene. The CDR3 DNA reads TGCGCCAGCACCCTACAGGGCCGCTACGAGCAGTACTTC. Translated, it gives CASTLQGRYEQYF.

This clonotype was detected only a few times. This chain links TRBV6-7 with TRBJ2-2; D might be TRBD2 (5 bases). TRBV6-7 qualifies as an ORF whose function is uncertain. Trimming took 8 bases from V and 4 from J, leaving 11 bases between them. The CDR3 has 13 residues. Here the CDR3 DNA reads TGTGCCAGCGTAGGAGGTTCCACCGGGGAGCTGTTTTTT. Its protein product is CASVGGSTGELFF.

This clonotype turned up a few times. The J gene is TRBJ2-2, the V gene TRBV9; D unclear. The CDR3 has 13 residues. From germline, CDR1 is SGDLS and CDR2 YYNGEE. V dropped 0 bases and J dropped 7 bases, with 7 bases sitting between them. CDR3 DNA sequence: TGTGCCAGCAGCGTAGCTGCGGTCGGGGAGCTGTTTTTT. This gives the protein CASSVAAVGELFF. The full variable domain, in which reference TRBV9 and TRBJ2-2 provide the parts outside the CDR3, is DSGVTQTPKHLITATGQRVTLRCSPRSGDLSVYWYQQSLDQGLQFLIQYYNGEERAKGNILERFSAQQFPDLHSELNLSSLELGDSALYFCASSVAAVGELFFGEGSRLTVL.

The genes are TRBV30 and TRBJ2-7; the D gene could be TRBD1 or TRBD2 (6 bases each). The CDR3 consists of 12 residues. Germline CDR1 and CDR2: GTSNPN and SVGIG (reference sequence). The V gene lost 8 bases and the J gene lost 6 bases, with 17 bases spanning the gap. CDR3 DNA: TGTGCCCGACACGAGAAGGGGGGCGAGCAGTACTTC. Protein: CARHEKGGEQYF.

This clonotype was seen ten or more times. The genes are TRBV20-1 and TRBJ2-7; no clear D gene. CDR3 length equals 12 residues. V was trimmed by 1 base and J by 2 bases, leaving 6 bases between them. Looked up from germline, CDR1 is DFQATT and CDR2 is SNEGSKA (reference sequence). The CDR3 sequence: CSARASTYEQYF. CDR3 bases: TGCAGTGCTAGAGCGTCAACCTACGAGCAGTACTTC.

This chain uses TRBV20-1 with TRBJ2-3, with 12 bases identical to TRBD2. Germline V gene lookup returns CDR1 DFQATT and CDR2 SNEGSKA (reference sequence). The CDR3 runs to 18 residues. The ends lost 3 bases at V and 0 bases at J; junction bases unmatched: 10. The chain's CDR3 is CSARGRTSGTTSTDTQYF. DNA for the CDR3: TGCAGTGCTAGGGGCAGGACTAGCGGGACTACTAGCACAGATACGCAGTATTTT.

The V gene is TRBV5-5, the J gene TRBJ2-7; D is undetermined. This CDR3 spans 15 amino acids. Germline CDR1 and CDR2: SGHKS and YYEKEE (reference sequence). With 5 bases removed from V and 2 bases from J, the gap between germline ends came to 17 bases. CDR3 bases: TGTGCCAGCAGTTGGAGTTGGGCGGAAACCTACGAGCAGTACTTC. This sequence encodes CASSWSWAETYEQYF.

The chain uses TRBV7-2 and TRBJ2-3; D might be TRBD1 or TRBD2, each matching 6 bases. The V end was cut by 10 bases, the J end by 5 bases, with 16 bases between. In germline, CDR1 is SGHTA, CDR2 FQGNSA. CDR3 length: 13 amino acids. CDR3 residues: CATRRGGGDTQYF. The CDR3 DNA reads as TGTGCCACCAGACGAGGGGGAGGAGATACGCAGTATTTT.

This chain links TRBV20-1 with TRBJ1-1, with 8 bases lining up with TRBD1. This CDR3 contains 13 residues. V shed 0 bases, J shed 11 bases, and the junction held 8 bases outside the gene matches. The germline V gene encodes CDR1 DFQATT and CDR2 SNEGSKA (reference sequence). CDR3 sequence (DNA): TGCAGTGCTAGAGATGTGACAGGGGCGCGGGCTTTCTTT. It yields the protein CSARDVTGARAFF.

This clonotype occurred many times. The CDR3, as DNA: TGTGCCAGCAGCCAAGGTCCCCCTCCGGATACGCAGTATTTT. Its translation is CASSQGPPPDTQYF. The chain is built from TRBV3-1 and TRBJ2-3; no reliable D call. V shed 1 base and J shed 6 bases, with 11 bases lying between them. Looked up from germline, CDR1 is LGHDT and CDR2 is YNNKEL (reference sequence). The length of the CDR3 is 14 residues.

In this sample, this clonotype turned up many times. The chain carries TRBV20-1 and TRBJ1-2, with 7 bases lining up with TRBD1. Trimming at V came to 5 bases and at J to 8 bases, leaving 8 bases not matched to a gene. Germline CDR1 is DFQATT and CDR2 is SNEGSKA (reference sequence). The CDR3 spans 12 residues. CDR3 loop: CSAPTKTGGYTF. In DNA form, the CDR3 reads TGCAGTGCTCCGACCAAGACAGGGGGCTACACCTTC.

The sample holds a few counts of this clonotype. The chain recombines TRBV6-1 with TRBJ2-7; D unresolved. There are 13 residues in the CDR3. The germline V gene has CDR1 MNHNS and CDR2 SASEGT. Trimming shortened V by 5 bases and J by 2 bases, and 10 bases separated the two germline ends. The CDR3 DNA reads TGTGCCAGCAGTCTAATCCCGGCCTACGAGCAGTACTTC. It encodes CASSLIPAYEQYF.

This clonotype was seen a handful of times. The CDR3 DNA sequence: TGCAGTGGCCGCGGAGGAAGGGGCTGGGGTGAAGCTTTCTTT. Translating it yields CSGRGGRGWGEAFF. This chain connects TRBV20-1 to TRBJ1-1, with a weak D call TRBD1 (5 bases). This CDR3 has 14 amino acids. The V gene's germline CDR1 is DFQATT and CDR2 SNEGSKA (reference sequence). Trimming removed 7 bases at V and 7 bases at J, with 22 bases between.

This chain joins TRBV6-2 or TRBV6-3 and TRBJ2-1, with 12 bases that match TRBD2. V trimming: 6 bases; J trimming: 5 bases; junction bases outside the gene matches: 8. Germline CDR1 reads MNHEY; CDR2 reads SVGEGT. The CDR3 loop spans 16 amino acids. This chain's CDR3 is CASSHSSGGANNEQFF. The CDR3 DNA reads TGTGCCAGCAGCCATTCTAGCGGGGGGGCCAACAATGAGCAGTTCTTC.

The rearrangement joins TRBV6-5 to TRBJ1-6, with 7 bases fitting TRBD1. The CDR3 sequence is 17 residues long. Germline V gene sequence: CDR1 MNHEY, CDR2 SVGAGI. The V and J ends lost 2 bases and 6 bases, in that order; junction bases with no gene match: 10. CDR3 residues: CASSYSIGTATNSPLHF. The CDR3 region has the DNA TGTGCCAGCAGTTACAGCATTGGGACAGCAACTAATTCACCCCTCCACTTT.

The J gene is TRBJ2-1, the V gene TRBV2; D is perhaps TRBD1 or TRBD2 (5 bases each). This CDR3 has 14 amino acids. Germline CDR1 and CDR2: SNHLY and FYNNEI. Trimming took 10 bases from V and 0 from J, leaving 13 bases between them. This CDR3 is CATGTLSSYNEQFF. CDR3 sequence (DNA): TGTGCCACCGGGACGTTAAGCTCCTACAATGAGCAGTTCTTC.

The DNA of the CDR3 is TGTGCCAGCAGTTTCGGAGGCCCCGGGGAGCTGTTTTTT. This codes for CASSFGGPGELFF. The chain employs TRBV12-3 or TRBV12-4 and TRBJ2-2; the D gene is possibly TRBD2 (5 bases). The germline V and J ends were trimmed by 3 bases and 6 bases, with 8 bases remaining between them. This CDR3 has 13 amino acids.